This is a list of T cell receptor beta chains from one sample in a study of cytomegalovirus exposure and HLA in healthy donors. Assay: immunoSEQ multiplex PCR; the TCRdb copy retains only in-frame clones and omits some. The sample holds about 190,000 clones, roughly 80% seen once. Sequencing was performed on PBMCs. The receptors derive from a woman aged 18-29 years in good health and CMV-seronegative. CDR3s include the opening cysteine and the closing phenylalanine or tryptophan. D genes are given only for firm matches. Some rows have no size entry. The others give once, few or many, or a class for an expanded clone.

clone_size j_call v_call d_call cdr3_nt cdr3_aa
few TRBJ2-6 TRBV6-1 . TGTGCCAGCAGTGAATTCGAGGCCCATTTGATTTCTGGGGCCAACGTCCTGACTTTC CASSEFEAHLISGANVLTF
. TRBJ1-5 TRBV4-3 TRBD1 TGCGCCAGCAGCCAGGGACAGAGCCAGCCCCAGCATTTT CASSQGQSQPQHF
. TRBJ2-3 TRBV7-9 . TGTGCCAGCAGCCCGACTAGGCTAAGCACAGATACGCAGTATTTT CASSPTRLSTDTQYF
. TRBJ1-4 TRBV2 TRBD1 TGTGCCAGCAGTAAGGGACAGGGAAGTGAAAAACTGTTTTTT CASSKGQGSEKLFF
. TRBJ2-3 TRBV2 TRBD1 TGTGCCAGATCAGGGGGAAGACCAGATACGCAGTATTTT CARSGGRPDTQYF
. TRBJ1-5 TRBV10-3 TRBD1 TGTGCCACCAACCGGGACAGGGGGAGTGGCAATCAGCCCCAGCATTTT CATNRDRGSGNQPQHF
. TRBJ1-2 TRBV28 TRBD1 TGTGCCAGCAGGTCCCTGGACAGGGGGAATGGCTACACCTTC CASRSLDRGNGYTF
once TRBJ1-6 TRBV28 TRBD1 TGTGCCAGCAGATCACAGGGGGCGGGATATAATTCACCCCTCCACTTT CASRSQGAGYNSPLHF
. TRBJ2-7 TRBV4-1 . TGCGCCAGCAGCCAGATATCAGGGGCTACCTACGAGCAGTACTTC CASSQISGATYEQYF
few TRBJ2-1 TRBV29-1 . TGCAGCGTTCGGGGGGCAGACAATGAGCAGTTCTTC CSVRGADNEQFF
. TRBJ2-1 TRBV6-5 TRBD2 TGTGCCAGCAGCTTAGCGGGAGGGCCTTATAATGAGCAGTTCTTC CASSLAGGPYNEQFF
. TRBJ2-2 TRBV9 . TGTGCCAGCAGCGTAACTCCCGGGGAGCTGTTTTTT CASSVTPGELFF
once TRBJ2-5 TRBV9 . TGTGCCAGCAGCGCCAGAGGTTTATGGGAGACCCAGTACTTC CASSARGLWETQYF
. TRBJ2-7 TRBV19 TRBD1 TGTGCCAGTAGTGGGGAAAAACAGGGGTTTACCTCCTACGAGCAGTACTTC CASSGEKQGFTSYEQYF
. TRBJ1-4 TRBV29-1 . TGCAGCGTTAGTATCCAGACTAATGAAAAACTGTTTTTT CSVSIQTNEKLFF
. TRBJ1-6 TRBV20-1 . TGCAGTGATCCCCGGGATTCACCCCTCCACTTT CSDPRDSPLHF
. TRBJ1-4 TRBV29-1 . TGCAGCGTTGGGCACTCAGGGGTTCAAGAAAAACTGTTTTTT CSVGHSGVQEKLFF
. TRBJ1-1 TRBV10-1 TRBD1 TGCGCCAGCAGTGAGGCCGGGACAGGGCGGGGGGCTGAAGCTTTCTTT CASSEAGTGRGAEAFF
. TRBJ1-2 TRBV6-5 . TGTGCCAGCAGGAGCCAGCGGGTTGGCTACACCTTC CASRSQRVGYTF
. TRBJ1-4 TRBV9 . TGTGCCAGCAGCCCAGGGGAACAGGACGATGAAAAACTGTTTTTT CASSPGEQDDEKLFF
. TRBJ2-7 TRBV19 . TGTGCCAGTAGTATAGGCGGGCAGCAACCCTACGAGCAGTACTTC CASSIGGQQPYEQYF
. TRBJ2-7 TRBV5-5 . TGTGCCAGCAGCTCGCCGGGGGAAGGGGCACTCCTTAGCTCCTACGAGCAGTACTTC CASSSPGEGALLSSYEQYF
. TRBJ1-6 TRBV28 . TGTGCCAGCAGTTTATCGGGTAACTCCTATAATTCACCCCTCCACTTT CASSLSGNSYNSPLHF
. TRBJ1-1 TRBV25-1 TRBD1 TGTGCCAGCAGTGGTTCAACAGGGGCGTTCTCCGCTTTCTTT CASSGSTGAFSAFF
. TRBJ1-2 TRBV11-3 . TGTGCCATCCCCGGGGGGGGCTGGTATGGCTACACCTTC CAIPGGGWYGYTF
. TRBJ1-5 TRBV2 TRBD1 TGTGCCAGCAGGGCCGGGACAGATAGCAATCAGCCCCAGCATTTT CASRAGTDSNQPQHF
. TRBJ1-5 TRBV4-1 . TGCGCCAGCAGCCAAGTGACAGAGAGGAATCAGCCCCAGCATTTT CASSQVTERNQPQHF
. TRBJ1-4 TRBV5-6 . TGTGCCAGCAGCTTGTACAGGAACGGGGAAAAACTGTTTTTT CASSLYRNGEKLFF
. TRBJ1-5 TRBV29-1 . TGCAGCGTTGATTCAGGGGACGGGAATCAGCCCCAGCATTTT CSVDSGDGNQPQHF
. TRBJ2-1 TRBV27 TRBD2 TGTGCCAGCAGTTCTAGCGGGGGGAACCCCCCCTACAATGAGCAGTTCTTC CASSSSGGNPPYNEQFF
. TRBJ2-3 TRBV9 . TGTGCCAGCAGCGTAGACCAGGCTGCAGATACGCAGTATTTT CASSVDQAADTQYF
. TRBJ2-1 TRBV7-9 . TGTGCCAGCAGCTTGGGTGCCGGGGTATGGGACAATGAGCAGTTCTTC CASSLGAGVWDNEQFF
once TRBJ1-4 TRBV19 TRBD1 TGTGCCACCGACCTTGGACAGGGTTTTGAAAAACTGTTTTTT CATDLGQGFEKLFF
few TRBJ1-1 TRBV29-1 . TGCAGCGTTGTCACAGGGCCGCTAAACACTGAAGCTTTCTTT CSVVTGPLNTEAFF
. TRBJ2-2 TRBV15 . TGTGCCACCAGCGGCCAACAGGGCTCCGGGGAGCTGTTTTTT CATSGQQGSGELFF
. TRBJ2-7 TRBV7-2 TRBD2 TGTGCCAGCAGCTTAGTTCCCCAGCTTACTAGCGGGATTTCCTACGAGCAGTACTTC CASSLVPQLTSGISYEQYF
few TRBJ1-6 TRBV7-6 TRBD1 TGTGCCAGCAGCTTAGCGGGACAGGGGAATTCACCCCTCCACTTT CASSLAGQGNSPLHF
. TRBJ2-1 TRBV28 TRBD2 TGTGCCAGCAGTTTATCCTGGTTAGGAGTAGCGGGAGTCCCCTACAATGAGCAGTTCTTC CASSLSWLGVAGVPYNEQFF
few TRBJ2-1 TRBV13 . TGTGCCAGCAGCTTAGGGGGCGGGGCTAGGAATGAGCAGTTCTTC CASSLGGGARNEQFF
. TRBJ1-6 TRBV18 TRBD1 TGTGCCAGCTCACCACGAACAGGGGATAATTCACCCCTCCACTTT CASSPRTGDNSPLHF
. TRBJ1-4 TRBV6-1 TRBD1 TGTGCCAGCAGTGAAGAAGGGACAGCCTTTGCGATACATAATGAAAAACTGTTTTTT CASSEEGTAFAIHNEKLFF
. TRBJ1-1 TRBV28 . TGTGCCAGCATCCGAGTTAGGGCGGGGGACACTGAAGCTTTCTTT CASIRVRAGDTEAFF
few TRBJ1-1 TRBV7-3 . TGTGCCAGCAGCTCGACTGCCGGCACTGAAGCTTTCTTT CASSSTAGTEAFF
. TRBJ2-7 TRBV11-2 TRBD1 TGTGCCAGCAGCTTACTTCTCTGGGGACAGGACCCCCACGAGCAGTACTTC CASSLLLWGQDPHEQYF
. TRBJ2-2 TRBV27 TRBD2 TGTGCCAGCAGTCTGATTTCTAGCGGGAGACACACCGGGGAGCTGTTTTTT CASSLISSGRHTGELFF
. TRBJ2-1 TRBV7-2 TRBD2 TGTGCCAGCAGCATACTAGCGGGGGACTACAATGAGCAGTTCTTC CASSILAGDYNEQFF
. TRBJ2-7 TRBV6-5 TRBD2 TGTGCCAGCAGTTACTCGTCTGGGGGGGGTAACGAGCAGTACTTC CASSYSSGGGNEQYF
. TRBJ2-3 TRBV7-9 . TGTGCCAGCAGCTCAGACAGACAGGGGAGGGGATGGCAGTATTTT CASSSDRQGRGWQYF
. TRBJ1-5 TRBV2 . TGTGCCAGCAGTTACCAGGGAAACAATCAGCCCCAGCATTTT CASSYQGNNQPQHF